These 5 T cell receptor beta chains originate from one sample sequenced in a study of blood T cells in healthy people across ages. A second PCR, run for about 7 to 12 cycles, used a sample-barcoded 5' primer plus a J-beta primer mix. MiXCR, run by TCRdb on the 5' RACE reads, gives a single entry per CDR3 protein. The sample yields 750,000 to 1,000,000 distinct CDR3 sequences, around 29% seen once. The same data also went into a second study, on T cells of mothers and their children.

Sequenced sample: blood. Receptors were obtained from a woman aged 40 to 50 in good health.

The chain combines TRBV4-1 with TRBJ2-7; D unresolved. The germline gives CDR1 MGHRA, CDR2 YSYEKL. This CDR3 has 14 residues. The V gene lost 4 bases and the J gene lost 2 bases, with 12 bases spanning the gap. CDR3: CASSPTTPTYEQYF. CDR3 DNA: TGCGCCAGCAGCCCCACGACTCCTACCTACGAGCAGTACTTC.

On this clonotype itself: One end of the junction varies from germline; a read error may be responsible. J is TRBJ2-6 and V is TRBV5-1, with D perhaps TRBD1 (5 bases). CDR3 length: 18 amino acids. Per the germline V gene, CDR1 is SGHRS and CDR2 is YFSETQ. The CDR3 protein is CASSLGPGRASGANVQTF. The CDR3 coding sequence is TGCGCCAGCAGCTTGGGCCCAGGTCGAGCCTCTGGGGCCAACGTCCAGACTTTC. The full variable domain, with the rest looked up from reference TRBV5-1 and TRBJ2-6, is KAGVTQTPRYLIKTRGQQVTLSCSPISGHRSVSWYQQTPGQGLQFLFEYFSETQRNKGNFPGRFSGRQFSNSRSEMNVSTLELGDSALYLCASSLGPGRASGANVQTFGAGSRLTVL.

In its sample, this clonotype was seen a few times. V gene TRBV5-1 combines with J gene TRBJ2-3; D may be TRBD2 (7 bases). From germline, CDR1 is SGHRS and CDR2 YFSETQ. The V end lost 3 bases, the J end lost 3 bases, and 20 bases lay between the germline ends. This CDR3 region has 17 residues. CDR3 sequence: CASSSLTLGGGTDTQYF. The CDR3 DNA sequence: TGCGCCAGCAGCTCCCTGACTTTAGGGGGGGGAACAGATACGCAGTATTTT.

This clonotype has a handful of counts. This rearrangement joins TRBV28 to TRBJ2-4; perhaps TRBD1 as D (6 bases). Trimming left V 6 bases short and J 7 bases short, with 13 bases between. Germline V gene lookup returns CDR1 MDHEN and CDR2 SYDVKM. The CDR3 sequence is 13 residues long. The CDR3 here is CASSGRGLNIQYF. The CDR3 DNA sequence: TGTGCCAGCAGCGGCAGGGGTCTGAACATTCAGTACTTC.

The chain couples TRBV4-3 to TRBJ2-4; 8 bases line up with TRBD2. V trimming: 0 bases; J trimming: 4 bases; junction bases outside the gene matches: 5. The germline gives CDR1 LGHNA, CDR2 YSLEER. The CDR3 sequence is 16 residues long. CDR3 residues: CASSQDSGDGKNIQYF. Written as DNA, the CDR3 is TGCGCCAGCAGCCAAGATAGCGGGGATGGAAAAAACATTCAGTACTTC.